One T cell receptor (beta chain) is described in this entry. Its antigen is undetermined. The CDR3 has 12 residues. Trimming stripped 9 bases from V and 4 bases from J, with 12 bases between. Germline V CDR1 and CDR2: LNHDA, SQIVND (reference sequence). These data come from a study of radiation and T cells in renal cell carcinoma. For the study at large: Nephrectomy followed 15 Gy stereotactic body radiation by 4 weeks. Whole-study findings and limits: From baseline, blood top tumor clonotypes peaked at 2 weeks post-radiation.

Time point of the sample: blood 2 weeks post-SBRT. Treatment described: 15 Gy SBRT to primary tumor, nephrectomy 4 weeks later. After SBRT, blood was collected at 2 and 4 weeks, plus baseline. The tumor was a clear cell renal cell carcinoma. Sequencing used immunoSEQ multiplex PCR; TCRdb keeps in-frame clones, though not all of them. The sample lists 120,000 or so clones, around 82% seen once, with 5.8% in the top ten. The V call is TRBV19, the J call TRBJ2-5, with D possibly being TRBD1 (5 bases). Sequenced material: blood, taken from a patient whose treatment included radiotherapy and nephrectomy. The receptor was derived from a man aged 45 to 65 with renal cell carcinoma. The CDR3 loop reads CASAGFGETQYF. The CDR3 nucleotides read TGTGCCAGCGCAGGGTTCGGAGAGACCCAGTACTTC.